This T cell receptor (beta chain) is from a study of CD8+ T cells in alopecia areata. Study-level findings and limits: Persistence in scalp and blood during tofacitinib was observed for many expanded lesional clones.

Sequencing relied on a cDNA template that was reverse transcribed from extracted RNA. Profiled with immunoSEQ multiplex PCR; TCRdb holds only in-frame clones, not every one. The data show 100,000 to 150,000 clones, with 58% seen just once and almost 30% held by the top ten. To note about this clone: Antigen unknown.

This CDR3 has 15 amino acids. Looked up from germline, CDR1 is SGHDT and CDR2 is YYEEEE. The ends were cut back, 4 bases at V and 6 bases at J, with 19 bases in the middle. Treatment in this sample: oral pan-JAK inhibitor, 5-10 mg twice daily. This specimen was CD8+ T cells sorted from blood, taken at week 4, from a patient treated with tofacitinib. This sequence originates from a human donor with alopecia areata. The chain carries TRBV5-6 and TRBJ1-2, with D hard to call. CDR3 region: CASSPQFPDGHGYTF. In DNA, the CDR3 is TGTGCCAGCAGCCCACAATTCCCTGACGGGCATGGCTACACCTTC. Supplemented by reference TRBV5-6 and TRBJ1-2, the full variable domain reads DAGVTQSPTHLIKTRGQQVTLRCSPKSGHDTVSWYQQALGQGPQFIFQYYEEEERQRGNFPDRFSGHQFPNYSSELNVNALLLGDSALYLCASSPQFPDGHGYTFGSGTRLTVV.